These 21 T cell receptor beta chains came from one sample sequenced in a study of T cells after yellow fever vaccination. A single record per CDR3 protein comes from TCRdb applying MiXCR to the 5' RACE reads. The sample has approximately 300,000 distinct CDR3 sequences; over 8.5% are singletons. Sequenced material: CD4+ T cells sorted from PBMCs, taken 45 days after the yellow fever booster vaccination. These receptors originate from a man between 18 and 35 years old who received the YFV17D yellow fever vaccine.

The chain has TRBV4-2 and TRBJ2-2; D could derive from TRBD1 or TRBD2 (5 bases each). Germline loops: CDR1 LGHNA, CDR2 YNFKEQ. Trimming took 0 bases from V and 6 from J, leaving 8 bases between them. This CDR3 has 14 amino acids. The CDR3 DNA reads as TGTGCCAGCAGCCAAGAAGTGGGACCCGGGGAGCTGTTTTTT. This codes for CASSQEVGPGELFF.

The sample holds a few counts of this clonotype. The chain links TRBV7-2 to TRBJ1-1; D is unresolved. The CDR3 covers 13 residues. Deletions cut 3 bases from V and 2 bases from J, with 7 bases between. The germline V gene encodes CDR1 SGHTA and CDR2 FQGNSA. The CDR3 DNA reads TGTGCCAGCAGCTTTTACAGCAACACTGAAGCTTTCTTT. Amino acids: CASSFYSNTEAFF.

This clonotype was observed at least ten times. The chain joins TRBV14 to TRBJ2-3; D not resolved. Trimming removed 4 bases from V and 10 bases from J, with 12 bases in between. Germline assignment: CDR1 SGHDN and CDR2 FVKESK. The length of the CDR3 is 12 residues. The CDR3 spells CASSPFEGAQYF. DNA for the CDR3: TGTGCCAGCAGCCCCTTCGAAGGAGCGCAGTATTTT.

This chain joins TRBV29-1 and TRBJ2-1, with a weak D call TRBD2 (7 bases). V lost 4 bases and J lost 6, with 13 bases in between. The CDR3 is 13 residues long. Looked up from germline, CDR1 is SQVTM and CDR2 is ANQGSEA. CDR3 protein: CSVVLGGVNEQFF. The CDR3, as DNA: TGCAGCGTTGTCCTAGGGGGGGTCAATGAGCAGTTCTTC.

This clonotype was seen only a few times. CDR3 amino acids: CATSRGEFFGNEQFF. The CDR3 nucleotides are TGTGCCACCAGCCGGGGGGAGTTTTTCGGCAATGAGCAGTTCTTC. The chain is built from TRBV24-1 and TRBJ2-1; 7 nucleotides align to TRBD2. The CDR3 sequence is 15 residues long. Germline V gene data show CDR1 as KGHDR and CDR2 as SFDVKD. V gave up 7 bases and J gave up 6 bases; unmatched junction bases: 11.

The table lists this clonotype with a few counts. The chain links TRBV5-1 to TRBJ1-2; 8 bases are a match to TRBD1. The CDR3 covers 13 residues. The V segment lost 4 bases and the J segment 13 bases; nucleotides outside the gene matches: 12. The V gene's germline CDR1 is SGHRS and CDR2 YFSETQ. Here the CDR3 DNA reads TGCGCCAGCAGCCCCTGGACAGGGAGTAATTTCACCTTC. This translates into CASSPWTGSNFTF.

This chain connects TRBV5-1 to TRBJ1-1, with 12 positions matching TRBD1. V was pared by 4 bases and J by 5 bases, with 6 bases of the junction left unmatched. The CDR3 consists of 15 residues. Germline assignment: CDR1 SGHRS and CDR2 YFSETQ. The CDR3, as DNA: TGCGCCAGCAGCAATCCGGGACAGGGGGCGACTGAAGCTTTCTTT. Residues: CASSNPGQGATEAFF.

This clonotype was found a few times. The chain couples TRBV10-3 to TRBJ2-3, with D uncertain. This CDR3 is 15 amino acids long. V was trimmed by 1 base and J by 2 bases, leaving 10 bases between them. Germline V CDR1 and CDR2: ENHRY, SYGVKD. CDR3 sequence reads: CAISELSLHTDTQYF. The CDR3 DNA sequence: TGTGCCATCAGTGAGTTGAGTCTACACACAGATACGCAGTATTTT.

The gene calls are TRBV27 and TRBJ2-2, with a possible D match to TRBD1 (6 bases). Looked up from germline, CDR1 is MNHEY and CDR2 is SMNVEV (reference sequence). V was shortened by 4 bases and J by 3 bases, with 15 bases between the two germline ends. This CDR3 contains 16 residues. The DNA for the CDR3 is TGTGCCAGCAGTTGGGGCCCGGGACAAGACACCGGGGAGCTGTTTTTT. Protein: CASSWGPGQDTGELFF.

The chain couples TRBV7-2 to TRBJ2-5; tentatively, D is TRBD2 (6 bases). The CDR3 consists of 15 residues. V was clipped by 5 bases and J by 4 bases, with 17 bases between them. Germline V gives CDR1 SGHTA, CDR2 FQGNSA. Here the CDR3 DNA reads TGTGCCAGCAGCCTGGTGGTCGGGGGAGTAGAGACCCAGTACTTC. Translating gives CASSLVVGGVETQYF.

This clonotype appeared a few times. This chain uses TRBV20-1 with TRBJ2-2; perhaps TRBD1 as D (6 bases). The V end lost 4 bases, the J end lost 5 bases, and 20 bases lay between the germline ends. The CDR3 length is 16 residues. CDR1 is DFQATT and CDR2 is SNEGSKA in the germline V gene (reference sequence). The CDR3 region has the DNA TGCAGTGCTACTCGACCCGGGACACGAGGGACCGGGGAGCTGTTTTTT. Translated, it gives CSATRPGTRGTGELFF.

This chain connects TRBV7-3 to TRBJ2-1; D might be TRBD1 or TRBD2, each matching 5 bases. This CDR3 has 15 residues. V was trimmed by 2 bases and J by 4 bases, leaving 12 bases between them. CDR1 SGHTA and CDR2 FQGTGA come from the germline V gene. CDR3 sequence: CASSLDGTWYNEQFF. CDR3 nucleotide sequence: TGTGCCAGCAGCTTAGACGGGACGTGGTACAATGAGCAGTTCTTC.

The table lists this clonotype with a few counts. Germline and junction disagree at one end, which may indicate a read error. CDR3 in DNA: TGTGCCAGCAGCCCAGTGCCCCTGGAGGGGTCGGGTCAGCCCAAGCATTTT. It encodes CASSPVPLEGSGQPKHF. The chain uses TRBV7-9 and TRBJ1-5, with D maybe TRBD1 (5 bases). The germline V gene has CDR1 SEHNR and CDR2 FQNEAQ (reference sequence). The CDR3 is 17 amino acids. The entire variable domain, with the rest obtained from reference TRBV7-9 and TRBJ1-5, is as follows: DTGVSQNPRHKITKRGQNVTFRCDPISEHNRLYWYRQTLGQGPEFLTYFQNEAQLEKSRLLSDRFSAERPKGSFSTLEIQRTEQGDSAMYLCASSPVPLEGSGQPKHFGDGTRLSIL.

The gene calls are TRBV12-3 or TRBV12-4 and TRBJ1-1; D is unresolved. With 6 bases removed from V and 6 bases from J, the gap between germline ends came to 14 bases. The CDR3 spans 13 residues. CDR3: CASSPGRGPEAFF. In DNA form, the CDR3 reads TGTGCCAGCAGCCCCGGTCGAGGCCCTGAAGCTTTCTTT.

The chain recombines TRBV7-2 with TRBJ2-7, with 11 bases fitting TRBD2. Unmatched junction bases numbered 6, after V lost 5 bases and J lost 0 bases. Germline CDR1 SGHTA, CDR2 FQGNSA. This CDR3 spans 16 amino acids. In DNA form, the CDR3 reads TGTGCCAGCAGCCAACTAGCGGGGGCAGGCTCCTACGAGCAGTACTTC. Its protein product is CASSQLAGAGSYEQYF.

The chain is built from TRBV6-2 or TRBV6-3 and TRBJ2-3; TRBD1 or TRBD2 may be the D gene (5 bases each). The germline V and J ends were trimmed by 6 bases and 5 bases, with 12 bases remaining between them. Germline loops: CDR1 MNHEY, CDR2 SVGEGT. The CDR3 is made up of 13 amino acids. CDR3 sequence (DNA): TGTGCCAGCAGCGGGGCAGTTAAAGATACGCAGTATTTT. Protein sequence: CASSGAVKDTQYF.

There are a few counts of this clonotype. V gene TRBV7-2 combines with J gene TRBJ1-5; 8 positions match TRBD1. The CDR3 is 13 amino acids. V was clipped by 5 bases and J by 5 bases; unmatched bases: 2. Per germline, CDR1 SGHTA and CDR2 FQGNSA. The chain's CDR3 is CASSGTGHQPQHF. CDR3 bases: TGTGCCAGCAGCGGGACAGGACATCAGCCCCAGCATTTT.

This clonotype was seen a handful of times. The chain links TRBV19 to TRBJ1-1, with D possibly being TRBD1 (5 bases). V was cut by 6 bases and J by 2 bases, with 16 bases left in between. This CDR3 region has 15 residues. Per germline, CDR1 LNHDA and CDR2 SQIVND (reference sequence). The CDR3 DNA follows: TGTGCCAGTAGCCCTCAGGGAGGTTACAACACTGAAGCTTTCTTT. This codes for CASSPQGGYNTEAFF. The full variable domain, in which reference TRBV19 and TRBJ1-1 provide the parts outside the CDR3, is DGGITQSPKYLFRKEGQNVTLSCEQNLNHDAMYWYRQDPGQGLRLIYYSQIVNDFQKGDIAEGYSVSREKKESFPLTVTSAQKNPTAFYLCASSPQGGYNTEAFFGQGTRLTVV.

The chain links TRBV18 to TRBJ1-2; tentatively, D is TRBD1 (5 bases). The CDR3 is made up of 15 amino acids. The germline CDR1 and CDR2 sequences are KGHSH and LQKENI. V shed 3 bases and J shed 4 bases, with 15 bases lying between them. CDR3 in DNA: TGTGCCAGCTCACCCGGTGGCCAGGGCCTCTATGGCTACACCTTC. Protein sequence: CASSPGGQGLYGYTF.

The chain carries TRBV7-2 and TRBJ2-5; D is undetermined. Trimming stripped 4 bases from V and 1 base from J, with 7 bases between. The CDR3 has 13 residues. CDR1 SGHTA and CDR2 FQGNSA come from the germline V gene. CDR3 in amino acids: CASSSRTQETQYF. Here the CDR3 DNA reads TGTGCCAGCAGCTCCCGGACCCAAGAGACCCAGTACTTC.

This clonotype was counted a single time. The gene calls are TRBV10-3 and TRBJ2-3; maybe TRBD1 (5 bases). Germline assignment: CDR1 ENHRY and CDR2 SYGVKD. Trimming shortened V by 2 bases and J by 1 base, and 10 bases separated the two germline ends. CDR3 length equals 15 residues. The CDR3 DNA reads as TGTGCCATCAGTGAGAGCAGGGCCCGCACAGATACGCAGTATTTT. Its translation: CAISESRARTDTQYF.